Below, 21 T cell receptor beta chains from the same sample are listed, as sequenced in a study of tumor and adjacent non-tumor tissue in lung cancer. Three rounds of nested PCR, following a modified ARM-PCR protocol, produced the TCRbeta library. MiXCR was run by TCRdb on the multiplex PCR reads, yielding one entry per CDR3 protein. The repertoire holds 120,000 or so distinct CDR3 sequences, around three fifths seen once, with 9.5% to 15% in the top ten. This sample's RNA came from whole unsorted tissue. Sequencing was carried out using lung tumor tissue. The receptors come from a man younger than 40 with non-small cell lung cancer.

Concerning this clonotype: A clone one base away is much larger, so this may be a read error. This rearrangement joins TRBV12-3 or TRBV12-4 to TRBJ2-7; a possible D gene is TRBD1 (6 bases). This CDR3 spans 11 amino acids. Between the trimmed V and J ends, which lost 6 bases and 7 bases, there was a span of 10 bases. Here the CDR3 DNA reads TGTGCCAGCAGCAGGGGCGGAGAGCAGTACTTC. This translates into CASSRGGEQYF.

Worth noting for this clonotype: Compared with germline, one end of the junction differs, possibly owing to a read error. The J gene is TRBJ1-2, the V gene TRBV29-1, with D perhaps TRBD1 (6 bases). The CDR3 is 12 amino acids. From germline, CDR1 is SQVTM and CDR2 ANQGSEA. CDR3 residues: CSGTDPHYDYTF. DNA of the CDR3: TGCAGCGGGACAGATCCCCACTATGACTACACCTTC.

In the case of this clonotype: This CDR3 is missing its conserved last phenylalanine or tryptophan, likely due to a read error. The rearrangement joins TRBV6-6 to TRBJ1-5; D ambiguous. Germline values: CDR1 MNHNY, CDR2 SVGAGI (reference sequence). The V end lost 6 bases, the J end lost 6 bases, and 15 bases lay between the germline ends. This CDR3 contains 14 residues. The CDR3 coding sequence is TGTGCCAGCAGCCCACTAAGGACGACTCAGCCCCAGCATTAT. Protein: CASSPLRTTQPQHY.

Regarding this clonotype: A clone one base away is much larger, so this may be a read error. The chain joins TRBV20-1 to TRBJ1-1; tentatively, D is TRBD1 (5 bases). The CDR3 spans 15 residues. V lost 4 bases and J lost 4, with 19 bases in between. The germline gives CDR1 DFQATT, CDR2 SNEGSKA (reference sequence). In DNA form, the CDR3 reads TGCAGTGCTATAGATATGGCCCAGGGAGGCACTGAAGCTTTCTTT. Amino acids: CSAIDMAQGGTEAFF.

Turning to this clonotype: A read error may explain this, as a much larger clone is one base away. The CDR3 coding sequence is TGTGCCAGCAGCCAAAGAGGACAGGGGTTCTCCTACAATGAGCAGTTCTTC. This translates into CASSQRGQGFSYNEQFF. The chain carries TRBV4-2 and TRBJ2-1; TRBD1 matches at 9 bases. The J segment lost 0 bases and the V segment lost 2 bases, leaving 5 bases of the junction unmatched. There are 17 residues in the CDR3. Per the germline V gene, CDR1 is LGHNA and CDR2 is YNFKEQ.

The chain uses TRBV7-9 and TRBJ1-1; D remains ambiguous. V gave up 5 bases and J gave up 2 bases, with 9 bases separating them. CDR1 SEHNR and CDR2 FQNEAQ come from the germline V gene (reference sequence). The CDR3 runs to 13 residues. CDR3 bases: TGTGCCAGCAGCCGGACGACTAACACTGAAGCTTTCTTT. Its protein is CASSRTTNTEAFF.

By share, this clonotype counts as medium-sized (0.01 to 0.1%). V and J are TRBV11-2 and TRBJ2-7, with D unclear. Trimming took off 4 bases at V and 3 bases at J, with 10 bases between the two ends. The germline V gene has CDR1 SGHAT and CDR2 FQNNGV. This CDR3 contains 13 residues. CDR3 nucleotide sequence: TGTGCCAGCAGCTCCCAATCCGGCTACGAGCAGTACTTC. This sequence encodes CASSSQSGYEQYF.

Concerning this clonotype: This may arise from a read error, as a much more abundant clone is one base away. This sequence joins TRBV20-1 and TRBJ2-5; D assignment may be TRBD1 or TRBD2 (5 bases each). CDR3 length equals 12 residues. Germline CDR1 DFQATT, CDR2 SNEGSKA (reference sequence). CDR3 amino acids: CCAILRGETQYF. Here the CDR3 DNA reads TGCTGTGCTATTCTGAGGGGTGAGACCCAGTACTTC.

In regard to this clonotype: This may be a read error, as it is one base from a much larger clone. The chain carries TRBV4-2 and TRBJ2-1; unclear D gene. The germline V gene has CDR1 LGHNA and CDR2 YNFKEQ. The CDR3 is 13 amino acids. CDR3 amino acids: CASSQVIVNGQFF. The CDR3 nucleotides read TGTGCCAGCAGCCAAGTTATAGTCAATGGGCAGTTCTTC.

As to this clonotype: The junction differs from germline at one of its ends, possibly a read error. The chain recombines TRBV20-1 with TRBJ2-1; D is uncertain. The V gene's germline CDR1 is DFQATT and CDR2 SNEGSKA (reference sequence). CDR3 length equals 15 residues. This CDR3 reads CSARDHQVSYNGQFF. The CDR3 nucleotides are TGCAGTGCCAGAGACCATCAGGTTTCCTACAATGGGCAGTTCTTC.

Concerning this clonotype: A read error may explain this, as a much larger clone is one base away. The V call is TRBV6-2 or TRBV6-3, the J call TRBJ1-2; no clear D. Germline V gene sequence: CDR1 MNHEY, CDR2 SVGEGT. This CDR3 region has 13 residues. V lost 6 bases to trimming and J lost 4 bases, with 12 bases between them. CDR3 loop: CASRPNYLYGYTF. The CDR3 region has the DNA TGTGCCAGCAGACCAAACTACCTCTATGGCTACACCTTC.

In this sample, this clonotype turned up many times. V and J are TRBV11-2 and TRBJ2-4; possibly TRBD2 for D (5 bases). Trimming cost V 7 bases and J 3 bases, with 13 bases left between them. CDR1 is SGHAT, CDR2 FQNNGV, per germline. This CDR3 is 14 amino acids long. The CDR3 bases are TGTGCCAGCATTGCCACCGAGGGCAAAAACATTCAGTACTTC. This encodes CASIATEGKNIQYF.

Worth noting for this clonotype: Being one base from a much bigger clone, this may be a read error. This chain joins TRBV29-1 and TRBJ2-3, with D tentatively TRBD2 (5 bases). This CDR3 region has 15 residues. The V and J ends lost 5 bases and 6 bases respectively, with 21 bases between them. CDR1 and CDR2 from the germline V gene are SQVTM and ANQGSEA. CDR3 bases: TGCAGCGTTAGAAAGGATGGAGCGGCAATGGATACGCAGTATTTT. Its protein is CSVRKDGAAMDTQYF.

Of note for this clonotype: A read error may produce the germline difference seen at one junction end. The genes are TRBV29-1 and TRBJ2-6; no clear D gene. Germline CDR1 reads SQVTM; CDR2 reads ANQGSEA. This CDR3 has 12 residues. Here the CDR3 DNA reads TGCAGCGTTGAGGCTAGGGCCAACGTCCTGGCTTTC. This gives the protein CSVEARANVLAF.

Written as DNA, the CDR3 is TGTGCCAGCAGCTCCTGGACTAACGGGAGGGAGACCCAGTACTTC. It encodes CASSSWTNGRETQYF. The chain couples TRBV14 to TRBJ2-5; 7 bases fit TRBD2. V was clipped by 5 bases and J by 5 bases; unmatched bases: 11. The CDR3 spans 15 residues. The germline CDR1 and CDR2 sequences are SGHDN and FVKESK. Looking up the rest from reference TRBV14 and TRBJ2-5 gives the full variable domain: EAGVTQFPSHSVIEKGQTVTLRCDPISGHDNLYWYRRVMGKEIKFLLHFVKESKQDESGMPNNRFLAERTGGTYSTLKVQPAELEDSGVYFCASSSWTNGRETQYFGPGTRLLVL.

Turning to this clonotype: Given a much more abundant clone one base away, this may be a read error. The chain has TRBV5-6 and TRBJ2-5, with 7 bases aligning to TRBD1. Germline-derived CDR1 and CDR2 are SGHDT and YYEEEE. This CDR3 comprises 14 residues. In DNA, the CDR3 is TGTACCAGCAGCGTGGGACAGCTCCAAGAGACCCAGTACTTC. Amino acids: CTSSVGQLQETQYF.

This clonotype was found many times. The chain links TRBV12-3 or TRBV12-4 to TRBJ2-3; tentatively, D is TRBD2 (6 bases). V was clipped by 7 bases and J by 2 bases, with 10 bases between them. The CDR3 is 13 residues long. Written as DNA, the CDR3 is TGTGCCAGCACCAGGGACTTCACAGATACGCAGTATTTT. The encoded protein is CASTRDFTDTQYF.

A note on this clonotype: Possible read error: a much larger clone is one base away. Lacking the conserved final phenylalanine or tryptophan, this CDR3 likely reflects a read error. The chain links TRBV7-9 to TRBJ1-2; D is uncertain. Between the trimmed V and J ends, which lost 5 bases and 8 bases, there was a span of 15 bases. Germline loops: CDR1 SEHNR, CDR2 FQNEAQ (reference sequence). The CDR3 contains 13 residues. CDR3 in amino acids: CASSPDSSGGYTY. The CDR3 bases are TGTGCCAGCAGCCCGGACTCGAGTGGCGGCTACACCTAC.

This clonotype has ten or more counts. The chain recombines TRBV20-1 with TRBJ2-5; possible D gene TRBD2, 7 bases. V lost 1 base and J lost 5, with 14 bases in between. CDR1 is DFQATT, CDR2 SNEGSKA, per germline (reference sequence). CDR3 length equals 14 residues. In DNA, the CDR3 is TGCAGTGCTAGAGGGGACGGGGGGCGGGAGACCCAGTACTTC. Its translation is CSARGDGGRETQYF.

The rearrangement uses TRBV5-1 and TRBJ2-6, with 12 bases fitting TRBD2. The junction had 5 bases not matched to a gene; V was cut back by 4 bases and J by 0 bases. This CDR3 is built from 18 residues. Germline CDR1 SGHRS, CDR2 YFSETQ. The CDR3, as DNA: TGCGCCAGCAGCAGAGGACTAGCGGGGATCTCTGGGGCCAACGTCCTGACTTTC. Its protein is CASSRGLAGISGANVLTF.

This clonotype was counted many times. The V gene is TRBV4-3, the J gene TRBJ2-3; D uncertain. This CDR3 region has 14 residues. The V gene's germline CDR1 is LGHNA and CDR2 YSLEER. Deletions cut 1 base from V and 1 base from J, with 6 bases between. The CDR3 sequence is CASSQVQGTDTQYF. CDR3 in DNA: TGCGCCAGCAGCCAAGTCCAGGGCACAGATACGCAGTATTTT.